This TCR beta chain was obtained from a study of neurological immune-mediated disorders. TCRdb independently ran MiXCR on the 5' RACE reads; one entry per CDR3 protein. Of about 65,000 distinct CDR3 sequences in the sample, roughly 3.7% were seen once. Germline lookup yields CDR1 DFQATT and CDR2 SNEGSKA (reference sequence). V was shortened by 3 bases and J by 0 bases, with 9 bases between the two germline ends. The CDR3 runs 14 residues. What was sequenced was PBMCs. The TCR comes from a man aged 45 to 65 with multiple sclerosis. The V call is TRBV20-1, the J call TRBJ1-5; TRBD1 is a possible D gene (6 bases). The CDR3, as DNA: TGCAGTGCTAGCAGGGACACTAGCAATCAGCCCCAGCATTTT. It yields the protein CSASRDTSNQPQHF.